This T cell receptor beta chain was identified in a study of T cell repertoires in aging, cancer and after chemotherapy (dated by TCRdb to 2018 to 2020). Study-wide context: The donors fell into six age groups ranging from 30 or younger to 70 or older, and each group had at least three individuals. In the solid tumor group, the paired samples taken before and after chemotherapy came from brain tumor (glioblastoma) patients given temozolomide-based therapy. In total, the full dataset held millions of TCR reads. To examine immunoaging and T cell reconstitution after chemotherapy, the study profiled TCR beta repertoires in peripheral blood from healthy donors and cancer patients. A cohort of some 210 cancer patients (94 with hematological and around 120 with solid cancers) was assembled, and under 100 healthy donors were included as a reference group. General findings and caveats noted by the study authors: Compared with age-matched healthy donors, untreated patients with either hematological or solid cancers had significantly lower TCR diversity in the blood along with higher clonality. The authors noted that the repertoire data do not allow conclusions about immunological memory after chemotherapy. Declining TCR diversity with age in healthy donors was mainly explained by loss of richness; in cancer patients, loss of evenness also contributed. An increase in median generation probability over the chemotherapy interval was observed in both cancer cohorts, suggesting that the repertoire was reconstituted through rebound thymic output.

Using a mixed TRB-A/B primer pool, multiplex touch-down PCR amplified rearranged TRB sequences covering the V, D and J segments. Two consecutive PCR reactions with Phusion HS II polymerase added Illumina adapters and sample indices to the amplicons. Amplicons were gel-purified using the NucleoSpin Gel and PCR Clean-up kit and were subsequently checked with Qubit and an Agilent 2100 Bioanalyzer. Libraries were sequenced on an Illumina MiSeq using 600-cycle, single-indexed, paired-end runs. On the study's bioinformatics: Processing of the TRB sequences was carried out with MiXCR versions 2.12 and 3.0.5. Each unique CDR3 nucleotide sequence counted as one clone, and only productive sequences with at least two reads were retained. Repertoire metrics included Shannon diversity, evenness, clonality (one minus evenness), and alpha-parameterized diversity profiles from alpha 0 to 5. The IGoR algorithm was used to calculate generation probabilities of clones in the paired pre- and post-chemotherapy samples. TCRdb's own reprocessing of the public reads used fastp at Q25 and MiXCR and kept productive beta chains. For every CDR3 protein sequence, its rows merge into one entry that carries the most common genes and DNA. These V and J calls rely on TCRdb rather than the paper's analysis. The sample yields about 2,200 distinct CDR3 sequences; roughly 25% were counted once. Roughly a sixth of the sample belongs to the ten largest clones.

Instead of sorted cells or RNA, genomic DNA extracted from peripheral blood served as the source for amplifying TCR beta rearrangements. This clonotype is assessed as medium-sized (0.01 to 0.1%). Its antigen remains undetermined. There are no base qualities to consult, and no much larger clone falls within one base. Compared with germline, V lacks 4 bases and J lacks 7 bases; bases without a gene match: 6. The CDR3 contains 15 residues, cysteine and phenylalanine counted. Of the read, only the CDR3 DNA is kept; its 45 bases are in frame from base 1. Based on the germline V gene, the CDR1 and CDR2 sequences are SGHDT and YYEEEE.

Sample: blood. The TCR comes from a human donor with a solid tumor. The receptor chain draws on TRBV5-6 and TRBJ2-1; 12 bases in the middle match TRBD1. The DNA sequence is TGTGCCAGCAGCGGGGGACAGGGGGCGAGAAATGAGCAGTTCTTC. The encoded protein is CASSGGQGARNEQFF.